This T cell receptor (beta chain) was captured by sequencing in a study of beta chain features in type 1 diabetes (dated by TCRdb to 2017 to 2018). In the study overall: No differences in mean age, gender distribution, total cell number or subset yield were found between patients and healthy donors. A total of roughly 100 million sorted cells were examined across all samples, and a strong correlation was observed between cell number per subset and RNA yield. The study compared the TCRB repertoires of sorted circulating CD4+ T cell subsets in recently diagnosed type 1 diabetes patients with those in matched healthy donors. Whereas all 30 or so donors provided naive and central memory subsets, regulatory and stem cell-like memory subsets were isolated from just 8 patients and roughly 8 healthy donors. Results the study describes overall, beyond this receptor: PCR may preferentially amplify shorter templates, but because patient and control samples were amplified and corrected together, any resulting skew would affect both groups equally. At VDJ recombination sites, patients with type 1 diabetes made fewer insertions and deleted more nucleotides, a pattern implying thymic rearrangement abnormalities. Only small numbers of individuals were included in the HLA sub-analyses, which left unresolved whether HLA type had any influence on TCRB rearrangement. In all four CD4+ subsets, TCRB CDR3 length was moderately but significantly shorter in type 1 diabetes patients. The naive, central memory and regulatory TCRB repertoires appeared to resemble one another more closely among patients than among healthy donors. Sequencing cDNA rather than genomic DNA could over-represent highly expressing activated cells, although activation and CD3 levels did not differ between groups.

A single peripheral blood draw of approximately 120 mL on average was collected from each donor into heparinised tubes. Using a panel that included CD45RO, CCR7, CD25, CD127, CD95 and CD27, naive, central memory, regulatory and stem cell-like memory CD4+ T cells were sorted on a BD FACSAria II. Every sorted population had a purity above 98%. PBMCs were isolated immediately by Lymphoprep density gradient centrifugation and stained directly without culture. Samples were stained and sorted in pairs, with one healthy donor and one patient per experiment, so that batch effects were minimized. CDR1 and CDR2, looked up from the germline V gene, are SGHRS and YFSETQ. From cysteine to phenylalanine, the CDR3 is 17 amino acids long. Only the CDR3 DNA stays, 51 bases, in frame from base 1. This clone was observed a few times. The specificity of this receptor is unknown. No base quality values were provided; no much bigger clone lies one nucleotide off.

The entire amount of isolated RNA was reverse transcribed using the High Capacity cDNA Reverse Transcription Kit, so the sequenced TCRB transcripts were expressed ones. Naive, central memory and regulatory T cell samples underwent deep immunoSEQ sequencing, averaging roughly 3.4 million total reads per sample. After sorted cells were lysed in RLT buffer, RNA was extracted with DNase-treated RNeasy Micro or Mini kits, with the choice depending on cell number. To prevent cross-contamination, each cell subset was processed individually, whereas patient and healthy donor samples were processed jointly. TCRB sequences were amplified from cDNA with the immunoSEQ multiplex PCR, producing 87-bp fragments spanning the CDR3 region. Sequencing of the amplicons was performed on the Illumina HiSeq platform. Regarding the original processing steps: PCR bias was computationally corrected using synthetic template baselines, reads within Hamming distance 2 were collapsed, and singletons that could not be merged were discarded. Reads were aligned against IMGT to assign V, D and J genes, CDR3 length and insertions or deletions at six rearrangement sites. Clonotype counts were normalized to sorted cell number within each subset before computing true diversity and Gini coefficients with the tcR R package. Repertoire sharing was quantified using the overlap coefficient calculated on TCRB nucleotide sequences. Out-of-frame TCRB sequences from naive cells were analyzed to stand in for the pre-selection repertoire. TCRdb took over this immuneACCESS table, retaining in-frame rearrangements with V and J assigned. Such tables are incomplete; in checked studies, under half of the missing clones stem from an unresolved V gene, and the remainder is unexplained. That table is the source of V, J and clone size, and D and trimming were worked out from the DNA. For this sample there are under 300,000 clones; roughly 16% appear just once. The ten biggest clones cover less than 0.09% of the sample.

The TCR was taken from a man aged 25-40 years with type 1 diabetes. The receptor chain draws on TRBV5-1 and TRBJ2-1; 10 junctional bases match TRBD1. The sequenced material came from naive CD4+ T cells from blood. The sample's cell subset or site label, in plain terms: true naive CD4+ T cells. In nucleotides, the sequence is TGCGCTAGCCGGCGGGACAGGGGTTTTAGCTCCTACAATGAGCAGTTCTTC. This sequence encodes CASRRDRGFSSYNEQFF.